The 29 T cell receptor beta chains presented below share a single source sample, sequenced in a study of immune evolution from preneoplasia to lung adenocarcinoma. This table comes from immunoSEQ multiplex PCR, and its TCRdb copy is limited to in-frame clones, with some not included. This sample has 10,000 or so clones, with around 79% found just once. Sequenced input: FFPE minimally invasive lung adenocarcinoma tissue. Source of these receptors: a donor older than 65 with lung adenocarcinoma.

The J gene is TRBJ2-1, the V gene TRBV6-1; 7 nucleotides align to TRBD2. This CDR3 has 17 amino acids. CDR1 MNHNS and CDR2 SASEGT come from the germline V gene. The J segment lost 2 bases and the V segment lost 2 bases, leaving 9 bases of the junction unmatched. CDR3: CASSELAASSAYNEQFF. In nucleotides, the CDR3 is TGTGCCAGCAGTGAACTAGCGGCCTCCTCAGCCTACAATGAGCAGTTCTTC.

As for this clone: The same CDR3 also results from other DNA sequences found in this sample. The chain employs TRBV16 and TRBJ1-4, with a tentative D call TRBD1 (5 bases). Germline CDR1 reads KGHSY; CDR2 reads FQNENV. This CDR3 has 15 residues. Trimming pared 1 base from V and 2 bases from J, leaving 8 bases between. The chain's CDR3 is CASSQFAGTNEKLFF. The DNA of the CDR3 is TGTGCCAGCAGCCAATTCGCAGGGACTAATGAAAAACTGTTTTTT.

The chain joins TRBV7-9 to TRBJ2-1; D is uncertain. The CDR3 spans 12 residues. The V end lost 1 base, the J end lost 6 bases, and 4 bases lay between the germline ends. Germline CDR1 reads SEHNR; CDR2 reads FQNEAQ (reference sequence). The CDR3 DNA follows: TGTGCCAGCAGCTTAGTACTCAATGAGCAGTTCTTC. Translating gives CASSLVLNEQFF.

The V call is TRBV5-1, the J call TRBJ2-1; a possible D gene is TRBD1 (5 bases). The V end was cut by 4 bases, the J end by 6 bases, with 17 bases between. CDR3 length: 15 residues. CDR1 and CDR2 (germline): SGHRS, YFSETQ. CDR3 in amino acids: CASSPAGKRGNEQFF. DNA of the CDR3: TGCGCCAGCAGCCCGGCAGGGAAGCGAGGCAATGAGCAGTTCTTC.

This chain links TRBV5-1 with TRBJ2-5, with D perhaps matching TRBD2 (7 bases). The V gene's germline CDR1 is SGHRS and CDR2 YFSETQ. This CDR3 has 14 residues. V was cut by 1 base and J by 5 bases, with 12 bases left in between. The CDR3 spells CASSLFGGGETQYF. The CDR3 DNA sequence: TGCGCCAGCAGCTTGTTTGGGGGGGGCGAGACCCAGTACTTC.

This chain joins TRBV4-1 and TRBJ1-1; D might be TRBD1 (5 bases). The CDR3 extends over 18 amino acids. CDR1 MGHRA and CDR2 YSYEKL come from the germline V gene. V was cut by 0 bases and J by 6 bases, with 23 bases left in between. CDR3 protein: CASSQERGKGEAFAEAFF. CDR3 DNA: TGCGCCAGCAGCCAAGAAAGGGGAAAGGGTGAGGCCTTCGCTGAAGCTTTCTTT.

This clone showed up just a few times. The chain joins TRBV6-1 to TRBJ1-5; 8 positions match TRBD1. The CDR3 extends over 13 amino acids. With 6 bases clipped from V and 2 bases from J, the junction kept 0 bases outside the gene matches. The germline V gene encodes CDR1 MNHNS and CDR2 SASEGT. The DNA of the CDR3 is TGTGCCAGCAGGACAGGGGGCAATCAGCCCCAGCATTTT. This encodes CASRTGGNQPQHF.

This chain connects TRBV19 to TRBJ1-2, with a weak D call TRBD1 (5 bases). CDR3 length equals 15 residues. Germline V CDR1 and CDR2: LNHDA, SQIVND (reference sequence). Trimming pared 5 bases from V and 0 bases from J, leaving 13 bases between. The CDR3 nucleotides read TGTGCCAGTAGTGGGGCCCACCACGCTAACTATGGCTACACCTTC. As protein: CASSGAHHANYGYTF.

The CDR3 sequence: CASSSRGLAGGDNEQFF. The CDR3 bases are TGCGCCAGCAGCAGCCGGGGACTAGCGGGCGGAGACAATGAGCAGTTCTTC. The chain has TRBV5-1 and TRBJ2-1; 12 bases are shared with TRBD2. This CDR3 contains 17 residues. Germline CDR1 reads SGHRS; CDR2 reads YFSETQ. Trimming took 4 bases from V and 5 from J; bases not matched to a gene: 10.

This clone was found once. This chain connects TRBV2 to TRBJ2-2; D is tentatively TRBD1 or TRBD2 (5 bases each). V was pared by 4 bases and J by 4 bases, with 10 bases between. Germline CDR1 reads SNHLY; CDR2 reads FYNNEI. This CDR3 has 14 residues. CDR3 protein: CASSVQAGTGELFF. The CDR3 region has the DNA TGTGCCAGCAGTGTACAGGCGGGCACCGGGGAGCTGTTTTTT. The variable domain in full, with the rest retrieved from reference TRBV2 and TRBJ2-2, is EPEVTQTPSHQVTQMGQEVILRCVPISNHLYFYWYRQILGQKVEFLVSFYNNEISEKSEIFDDQFSVERPDGSNFTLKIRSTKLEDSAMYFCASSVQAGTGELFFGEGSRLTVL.

The CDR3 sequence is CASSRGGLSPGELFF. As DNA, the CDR3 is TGCGCCAGCAGCCGCGGGGGGTTGTCCCCCGGGGAGCTGTTTTTT. The chain couples TRBV4-1 to TRBJ2-2, with 8 bases fitting TRBD2. The V and J ends lost 4 bases and 6 bases, in that order; junction bases with no gene match: 7. The CDR3 has 15 residues. Germline loops: CDR1 MGHRA, CDR2 YSYEKL.

The J gene is TRBJ2-3, the V gene TRBV7-9; the D is unclear. The CDR3 contains 15 residues. CDR1 is SEHNR, CDR2 FQNEAQ, per germline (reference sequence). Trimming took 2 bases from V and 2 from J, leaving 11 bases between them. The CDR3: CASSLLGVPTDTQYF. CDR3 DNA: TGTGCCAGCAGCTTATTAGGAGTGCCCACAGATACGCAGTATTTT.

The CDR3 loop reads CSFSTGSRETQYF. The CDR3 DNA sequence: TGCAGCTTTTCGACAGGGTCAAGAGAGACCCAGTACTTC. This chain connects TRBV29-1 to TRBJ2-5; TRBD1 agrees at 7 bases. V was pared by 8 bases and J by 4 bases, with 10 bases of the junction left unmatched. This CDR3 has 13 amino acids. The V gene's germline CDR1 is SQVTM and CDR2 ANQGSEA.

The chain employs TRBV30 and TRBJ1-5, with no clear D. This CDR3 has 14 amino acids. Trimming removed 2 bases at V and 4 bases at J, with 12 bases between. Germline values: CDR1 GTSNPN, CDR2 SVGIG (reference sequence). CDR3 coding DNA: TGTGCCTGGAGTTTGGGCAGCGGTAATCAGCCCCAGCATTTT. Its protein is CAWSLGSGNQPQHF. Full variable domain (outside the CDR3, taken from reference TRBV30 and TRBJ1-5): SQTIHQWPATLVQPVGSPLSLECTVEGTSNPNLYWYRQAAGRGLQLLFYSVGIGQISSEVPQNLSASRPQDRQFILSSKKLLLSDSGFYLCAWSLGSGNQPQHFGDGTRLSIL.

The chain links TRBV2 to TRBJ2-2; maybe TRBD1 (5 bases). This CDR3 spans 14 amino acids. V was cut by 6 bases and J by 1 base, with 9 bases left in between. Germline CDR1 and CDR2: SNHLY and FYNNEI. CDR3 amino acids: CASRVTGNTGELFF. The DNA for the CDR3 is TGTGCCAGCAGAGTAACAGGGAACACCGGGGAGCTGTTTTTT. The full variable domain, completed using reference TRBV2 and TRBJ2-2, is EPEVTQTPSHQVTQMGQEVILRCVPISNHLYFYWYRQILGQKVEFLVSFYNNEISEKSEIFDDQFSVERPDGSNFTLKIRSTKLEDSAMYFCASRVTGNTGELFFGEGSRLTVL.

This chain links TRBV5-4 with TRBJ2-2; TRBD1 is a possible D gene (5 bases). The CDR3 has 16 amino acids. Germline V lookup: CDR1 SGHNT, CDR2 YYREEE (reference sequence). V gave up 0 bases and J gave up 6 bases, with 15 bases separating them. The CDR3 loop is CASSLDLFKGSGELFF. Here the CDR3 DNA reads TGTGCCAGCAGCTTGGATCTCTTTAAGGGGTCCGGGGAGCTGTTTTTT. The variable domain in full, with the rest retrieved from reference TRBV5-4 and TRBJ2-2, is ETGVTQSPTHLIKTRGQQVTLRCSSQSGHNTVSWYQQALGQGPQFIFQYYREEENGRGNFPPRFSGLQFPNYSSELNVNALELDDSALYLCASSLDLFKGSGELFFGEGSRLTVL.

This chain links TRBV5-1 with TRBJ1-1, with TRBD1 matching 8 bases. Germline CDR1 reads SGHRS; CDR2 reads YFSETQ. The CDR3 runs to 18 residues. J was trimmed by 4 bases and V by 0 bases; bases with no gene match: 14. CDR3 residues: CASSLEVVGGTGGTEAFF. As DNA, the CDR3 is TGCGCCAGCAGCTTGGAGGTGGTTGGTGGGACAGGAGGCACTGAAGCTTTCTTT.

The chain is built from TRBV30 and TRBJ2-2; TRBD2 agrees at 15 bases. This CDR3 is 20 amino acids long. Germline CDR1 is GTSNPN and CDR2 is SVGIG (reference sequence). Trimming removed 7 bases from V and 4 bases from J; junction bases left unmatched: 19. CDR3 residues: CASAPPPGTSGRSGTGELFF. The CDR3 nucleotides read TGTGCCTCCGCACCTCCTCCGGGGACTAGCGGGAGGTCGGGCACCGGGGAGCTGTTTTTT.

The chain employs TRBV11-2 and TRBJ2-3; D not resolved. This CDR3 contains 13 residues. Trimming removed 3 bases from V and 0 bases from J, with 4 bases in between. Germline V gene sequence: CDR1 SGHAT, CDR2 FQNNGV. CDR3 coding DNA: TGTGCCAGCAGCTTTGAGAGCACAGATACGCAGTATTTT. Translation gives CASSFESTDTQYF.

This clone appeared a few times. The chain uses TRBV19 and TRBJ1-2, with 9 bases matching TRBD1. CDR3 length equals 16 residues. From germline, CDR1 is LNHDA and CDR2 SQIVND (reference sequence). The V segment lost 5 bases and the J segment 2 bases; nucleotides outside the gene matches: 9. CDR3 sequence reads: CASSDSEDRGNYGYTF. The CDR3 region has the DNA TGTGCCAGTAGTGACTCCGAGGACAGGGGAAACTATGGCTACACCTTC.

The gene calls are TRBV19 and TRBJ2-7, with D tentatively TRBD1 (6 bases). The V gene's germline CDR1 is LNHDA and CDR2 SQIVND (reference sequence). V was clipped by 5 bases and J by 2 bases, with 13 bases between them. The CDR3 loop spans 14 amino acids. This chain's CDR3 is CASSAGQITYEQYF. In DNA form, the CDR3 reads TGTGCCAGTAGTGCAGGACAGATTACCTACGAGCAGTACTTC.

The chain recombines TRBV29-1 with TRBJ2-1; TRBD2 aligns across 8 bases. Trimming removed 4 bases from V and 0 bases from J; junction bases left unmatched: 8. Germline values: CDR1 SQVTM, CDR2 ANQGSEA. The CDR3 runs 16 residues. CDR3 sequence: CSVVSLAGLSYNEQFF. CDR3 nucleotides: TGCAGCGTTGTATCTCTAGCGGGTCTCTCCTACAATGAGCAGTTCTTC.

In this sample, this clone turned up once. The gene calls are TRBV30 and TRBJ2-1, with D perhaps TRBD2 (6 bases). V was shortened by 1 base and J by 4 bases, with 11 bases between the two germline ends. The CDR3 has 14 residues. CDR1 GTSNPN and CDR2 SVGIG come from the germline V gene (reference sequence). The CDR3 DNA is TGTGCCTGGAGTGCCGACGGGGGATACAATGAGCAGTTCTTC. Its translation is CAWSADGGYNEQFF. Together with reference TRBV30 and TRBJ2-1, the CDR3 gives the full variable domain: SQTIHQWPATLVQPVGSPLSLECTVEGTSNPNLYWYRQAAGRGLQLLFYSVGIGQISSEVPQNLSASRPQDRQFILSSKKLLLSDSGFYLCAWSADGGYNEQFFGPGTRLTVL.

V usage is TRBV6-1 and J usage is TRBJ1-1; TRBD1 matches 9 bases. Trimming took 6 bases from V and 4 from J; bases not matched to a gene: 9. Germline V gene lookup returns CDR1 MNHNS and CDR2 SASEGT. CDR3 length equals 15 residues. CDR3 sequence (DNA): TGTGCCAGCAGGCTTGATACAGGGGGCGGCACTGAAGCTTTCTTT. It yields the protein CASRLDTGGGTEAFF.

This clone was counted a single time. V is TRBV7-8 and J is TRBJ2-3, with D unclear. The CDR3 runs 18 residues. V shed 1 base and J shed 1 base, with 18 bases lying between them. Germline CDR1 is SGHVS and CDR2 is FQNEAQ. The CDR3, as DNA: TGTGCCAGCAGCTTAGTGGCTCTCCGGGCCCCAGGCACAGATACGCAGTATTTT. This translates into CASSLVALRAPGTDTQYF.

The chain combines TRBV9 with TRBJ2-1, with D hard to call. Between the trimmed V and J ends, which lost 0 bases and 4 bases, there was a span of 8 bases. This CDR3 has 14 amino acids. Per the germline V gene, CDR1 is SGDLS and CDR2 is YYNGEE. CDR3 in amino acids: CASSVEGSYNEQFF. CDR3 nucleotides: TGTGCCAGCAGCGTAGAGGGTTCTTACAATGAGCAGTTCTTC.

The chain joins TRBV30 to TRBJ2-5, with D unresolved. V gave up 0 bases and J gave up 3 bases, with 14 bases separating them. Germline values: CDR1 GTSNPN, CDR2 SVGIG (reference sequence). CDR3 length equals 15 residues. The CDR3 DNA follows: TGTGCCTGGAGTGTACAACGGATGCAAAAAGAGACCCAGTACTTC. This encodes CAWSVQRMQKETQYF.

The genes are TRBV2 and TRBJ2-5; tentative D call: TRBD2 (5 bases). The CDR3 has 14 residues. The germline V and J ends were trimmed by 6 bases and 7 bases, with 18 bases remaining between them. Germline V gene lookup returns CDR1 SNHLY and CDR2 FYNNEI. The CDR3 spells CASSPRGPPRTQYF. CDR3 bases: TGTGCCAGCAGCCCAAGAGGGCCCCCCAGGACCCAGTACTTC.

The J gene is TRBJ2-1, the V gene TRBV10-1, with D perhaps TRBD1 (5 bases). The CDR3 is 14 amino acids. Germline CDR1 and CDR2: WNHNN and SYGVQD (reference sequence). V was cut by 2 bases and J by 6 bases, with 11 bases left in between. The CDR3 sequence: CASSETGRGNEQFF. CDR3 DNA sequence: TGCGCCAGCAGTGAGACAGGTCGTGGCAATGAGCAGTTCTTC.